A single sample gave rise to the 9 T cell receptor beta chains below, sequenced in a study of siplizumab effects on memory and regulatory T cells. The data were produced by immunoSEQ multiplex PCR, yet TCRdb's version contains in-frame clones alone and is incomplete. The sample has 90,000 to 130,000 clones, 92% seen once. Sequenced input: CD4+ T cells sorted from blood. These receptors all come from a human donor in good health.

The chain links TRBV5-1 to TRBJ2-7; D tentatively fits TRBD1 or TRBD2 (5 bases each). The length of the CDR3 is 16 residues. Per the germline V gene, CDR1 is SGHRS and CDR2 is YFSETQ. Trimming removed 0 bases at V and 5 bases at J, with 18 bases between. In DNA, the CDR3 is TGCGCCAGCAGCTTGGCCGCCCGGGGCCCCCAGGACGAGCAGTACTTC. Residues: CASSLAARGPQDEQYF.

This chain joins TRBV25-1 and TRBJ2-6; no clear D. The V gene's germline CDR1 is MGHDK and CDR2 SYGVNS. Trimming cost V 5 bases and J 1 base, with 3 bases left between them. The CDR3 contains 13 residues. CDR3 amino acids: CASSPSGANVLTF. In nucleotides, the CDR3 is TGTGCCAGCAGTCCTTCTGGGGCCAACGTCCTGACTTTC.

V is TRBV11-3 and J is TRBJ2-3, with D unclear. This CDR3 contains 13 residues. The V and J ends lost 2 bases and 9 bases respectively, with 12 bases between them. Germline V gene data show CDR1 as SGHNT and CDR2 as YENEEA. The chain's CDR3 is CASSLPAHPTQYF. The DNA for the CDR3 is TGTGCCAGCAGCTTACCAGCCCACCCAACGCAGTATTTT.

The chain uses TRBV10-1 and TRBJ1-2, with 9 bases identical to TRBD1. The V gene's germline CDR1 is WNHNN and CDR2 SYGVQD (reference sequence). This CDR3 is built from 16 residues. The V gene end was trimmed by 7 bases and the J gene end by 7 bases; junction bases not matched to a gene: 16. The CDR3 reads CASTLEKTGGKGGYTF. The CDR3 coding sequence is TGCGCCAGCACCCTCGAGAAGACAGGGGGGAAAGGTGGCTACACCTTC.

This chain connects TRBV25-1 to TRBJ2-3; D might be TRBD1 or TRBD2, each matching 6 bases. V lost 2 bases and J lost 5, with 11 bases in between. The CDR3 extends over 14 amino acids. Germline CDR1 MGHDK, CDR2 SYGVNS. The CDR3 DNA follows: TGTGCCAGCAGTGAAAGGGGGGCGGTAGATACGCAGTATTTT. Amino acid sequence: CASSERGAVDTQYF.

The V call is TRBV14, the J call TRBJ1-3; D remains unclear. Germline V gene data show CDR1 as SGHDN and CDR2 as FVKESK. Trimming pared 1 base from V and 7 bases from J, leaving 14 bases between. This CDR3 has 15 residues. CDR3 DNA: TGTGCCAGCAGCCAAGTAGCCACAAAAAGCAACACCATATATTTT. Its translation: CASSQVATKSNTIYF.

The gene calls are TRBV21-1 and TRBJ2-5; TRBD2, the table's D call, was not compared with the DNA. TRBV21-1 is designated a pseudogene. This CDR3 is 17 amino acids long. The CDR3 reads CASSKAGLAVYQETQYF. The DNA of the CDR3 is TGTGCCAGCAGCAAAGCCGGACTAGCGGTCTACCAAGAGACCCAGTACTTC.

The CDR3 DNA sequence: TGTGCCAGCAGTCCCGCCCCTGGACAGGGGGCGTATAATTCACCCCTCCACTTT. Protein: CASSPAPGQGAYNSPLHF. V is TRBV27 and J is TRBJ1-6; 11 bases agree with TRBD1. V was clipped by 5 bases and J by 4 bases; unmatched bases: 10. The CDR3 totals 18 residues. CDR1 is MNHEY, CDR2 SMNVEV, per germline (reference sequence).

The V and J genes are TRBV7-9 and TRBJ2-7, with D tentatively TRBD2 (5 bases). V was clipped by 5 bases and J by 7 bases, with 18 bases between them. The CDR3 totals 14 residues. The germline V gene encodes CDR1 SEHNR and CDR2 FQNEAQ (reference sequence). The CDR3: CASSVLQLSGEQYF. CDR3 coding DNA: TGTGCCAGCAGCGTCCTCCAGTTGTCGGGGGAGCAGTACTTC.